The rows below give T cell receptor beta chains drawn from one sample of a study of cytomegalovirus exposure and HLA in healthy donors. Assay used: immunoSEQ multiplex PCR; TCRdb lists only in-frame clones, some missing. This sample carries fewer than 95,000 clones, 63% of them seen once, and the ten largest clones take about 5.9%. Material: PBMCs. These receptors originate from a woman aged 25-40 years in good health and CMV-seronegative. CDR3s include the opening cysteine and the closing phenylalanine or tryptophan. D genes are given only for firm matches. For some rows the clone size is stated as once, few or many, or as a class when expanded; others skip it.

NA | NA | TRBJ1-6 | TRBV5-1 | TGCGCCAGCAGTGGTGTTTTAGTTAATTCACCCCTCCACTTT | CASSGVLVNSPLHF
TRBD2 | NA | TRBJ2-7 | TRBV4-2 | TGTGCCAGCAGCCAAGGCTTGGGACTAGCGGGGGGAGTCTCCTACGAGCAGTACTTC | CASSQGLGLAGGVSYEQYF
NA | few | TRBJ2-7 | TRBV30 | TGTGCCTGGAGTAACAGGGACGAGCAGTACTTC | CAWSNRDEQYF
TRBD1 | once | TRBJ2-1 | TRBV5-6 | TGTGCCAGCAGCACCCGGGACAGCCAGTTCTTC | CASSTRDSQFF
NA | NA | TRBJ2-1 | TRBV28 | TGTGCCAGCAGGCAGGGGTCCTACAATGAGCAGTTCTTC | CASRQGSYNEQFF
TRBD1 | NA | TRBJ1-1 | TRBV5-1 | TGCGCCAGCAGCTCCGTTGGACAGGGAGGTGAAGCTTTCTTT | CASSSVGQGGEAFF
TRBD1 | NA | TRBJ1-1 | TRBV2 | TGTGCCAGCACCAGGGACAGGGAAGATAAAGCTTTCTTT | CASTRDREDKAFF
NA | NA | TRBJ1-5 | TRBV10-3 | TGTGCCATCCGCGAGGCCCTCTCTCAGCCCCAGCATTTT | CAIREALSQPQHF
NA | NA | TRBJ1-4 | TRBV27 | TGTGCCAGCAGCACCCTGAACGGGGGGAAACTGTTTTTT | CASSTLNGGKLFF
NA | NA | TRBJ2-1 | TRBV27 | TGTGCCAGCAGTCCCCTGACAGCGTACAATGAGCAGTTCTTC | CASSPLTAYNEQFF
TRBD1 | NA | TRBJ1-1 | TRBV6-5 | TGTGCCAGCAGTTACACGGGACAGGGGTCAGCTGAAGCTTTCTTT | CASSYTGQGSAEAFF
TRBD1 | few | TRBJ2-1 | TRBV19 | TGTGCCAGTAGTAAAGACAGGGACAATGAGCAGTTCTTC | CASSKDRDNEQFF
NA | NA | TRBJ2-2 | TRBV14 | TGTGCCAGCCGAGGGAGTGGGGTCGGGGAGCTGTTTTTT | CASRGSGVGELFF
NA | few | TRBJ1-5 | TRBV2 | TGTGCCAGCCGGGATGCTTATAGCAATCAGCCCCAGCATTTT | CASRDAYSNQPQHF
NA | NA | TRBJ2-3 | TRBV4-2 | TGTGCCAGCAGCCATATCAGTGGCGGGGCCGCGTATACGCAGTATTTT | CASSHISGGAAYTQYF
TRBD1 | NA | TRBJ2-7 | TRBV7-9 | TGTGCCAGCAGCCCGGGACAGGGTCCCTCCTACGAGCAGTACTTC | CASSPGQGPSYEQYF
NA | NA | TRBJ1-1 | TRBV30 | TGTGCCTACCAGGGGTACACTGAAGCTTTCTTT | CAYQGYTEAFF
NA | NA | TRBJ1-1 | TRBV11-2 | TGTGCCAGCGCGACGACAGCTTTTGAAGCTTTCTTT | CASATTAFEAFF
TRBD1 | NA | TRBJ1-2 | TRBV13 | TGTGCCAGCAGTGACGGGACAGATACTAACTATGGCTACACCTTC | CASSDGTDTNYGYTF
TRBD1 | few | TRBJ1-2 | TRBV28 | TGTGCCAGCAGCACCATCGGACAGGTGGACGGCTACACCTTC | CASSTIGQVDGYTF
NA | few | TRBJ1-1 | TRBV7-9 | TGTGCCAGCAGCCGCACAGTGAACACTGAAGCTTTCTTT | CASSRTVNTEAFF
NA | NA | TRBJ2-2 | TRBV29-1 | TGCAGCGTTGTTCCGTATTCAAACATGAATACCGGGGAGCTGTTTTTT | CSVVPYSNMNTGELFF
TRBD1 | few | TRBJ1-1 | TRBV6-5 | TGTGCCAGCAGTATACGGGGACAGGGGGTCGTAGCTTTCTTT | CASSIRGQGVVAFF
TRBD1 | NA | TRBJ1-2 | TRBV19 | TGTGCCAGTAGTGGGACAGGGGGCGGCGGTAACTATGGCTACACCTTC | CASSGTGGGGNYGYTF
TRBD2 | NA | TRBJ2-1 | TRBV19 | TGTGCCAGTAGTAAACTAGCGGGCAGCTCCTACAATGAGCAGTTCTTC | CASSKLAGSSYNEQFF
TRBD2 | NA | TRBJ2-1 | TRBV9 | TGTGCCAGCAGCGTACTAGCGGGGTATTACAATGAGCAGTTCTTC | CASSVLAGYYNEQFF
NA | NA | TRBJ2-2 | TRBV7-9 | TGTGCCAGCAGCTTATCGGTCAGGTCAAACACCGGGGAGCTGTTTTTT | CASSLSVRSNTGELFF
TRBD2 | NA | TRBJ2-2 | TRBV4-1 | TGCGCCAGCAGCGCACTAGGAACGGGAGGGCCAACCGGGGAGCTGTTTTTT | CASSALGTGGPTGELFF
NA | NA | TRBJ2-7 | TRBV6-1 | TGTGCCAGCAGTGAACAGTACTCCTACGAGCAGTACTTC | CASSEQYSYEQYF
NA | NA | TRBJ2-3 | TRBV5-6 | TGTGCCAGCAGCCTGGGCGCGTACACAGATACGCAGTATTTT | CASSLGAYTDTQYF
TRBD1 | NA | TRBJ1-5 | TRBV5-1 | TGCGCCAGCAGCTTGGGGGGACAGCACAATCAGCCCCAGCATTTT | CASSLGGQHNQPQHF
TRBD1 | few | TRBJ1-2 | TRBV6-5 | TGTGCCAGCAGCCGCCGGACAGGGGCTGGTGGCTACACCTTC | CASSRRTGAGGYTF
TRBD2 | NA | TRBJ2-5 | TRBV27 | TGTGCCAGCAGCACTCGGGAGGCTGGAGAGACCCAGTACTTC | CASSTREAGETQYF
TRBD1 | NA | TRBJ2-2 | TRBV7-3 | TGTGCCAGCAGCCGGACAGGGGATCTCGGGGAGCTGTTTTTT | CASSRTGDLGELFF